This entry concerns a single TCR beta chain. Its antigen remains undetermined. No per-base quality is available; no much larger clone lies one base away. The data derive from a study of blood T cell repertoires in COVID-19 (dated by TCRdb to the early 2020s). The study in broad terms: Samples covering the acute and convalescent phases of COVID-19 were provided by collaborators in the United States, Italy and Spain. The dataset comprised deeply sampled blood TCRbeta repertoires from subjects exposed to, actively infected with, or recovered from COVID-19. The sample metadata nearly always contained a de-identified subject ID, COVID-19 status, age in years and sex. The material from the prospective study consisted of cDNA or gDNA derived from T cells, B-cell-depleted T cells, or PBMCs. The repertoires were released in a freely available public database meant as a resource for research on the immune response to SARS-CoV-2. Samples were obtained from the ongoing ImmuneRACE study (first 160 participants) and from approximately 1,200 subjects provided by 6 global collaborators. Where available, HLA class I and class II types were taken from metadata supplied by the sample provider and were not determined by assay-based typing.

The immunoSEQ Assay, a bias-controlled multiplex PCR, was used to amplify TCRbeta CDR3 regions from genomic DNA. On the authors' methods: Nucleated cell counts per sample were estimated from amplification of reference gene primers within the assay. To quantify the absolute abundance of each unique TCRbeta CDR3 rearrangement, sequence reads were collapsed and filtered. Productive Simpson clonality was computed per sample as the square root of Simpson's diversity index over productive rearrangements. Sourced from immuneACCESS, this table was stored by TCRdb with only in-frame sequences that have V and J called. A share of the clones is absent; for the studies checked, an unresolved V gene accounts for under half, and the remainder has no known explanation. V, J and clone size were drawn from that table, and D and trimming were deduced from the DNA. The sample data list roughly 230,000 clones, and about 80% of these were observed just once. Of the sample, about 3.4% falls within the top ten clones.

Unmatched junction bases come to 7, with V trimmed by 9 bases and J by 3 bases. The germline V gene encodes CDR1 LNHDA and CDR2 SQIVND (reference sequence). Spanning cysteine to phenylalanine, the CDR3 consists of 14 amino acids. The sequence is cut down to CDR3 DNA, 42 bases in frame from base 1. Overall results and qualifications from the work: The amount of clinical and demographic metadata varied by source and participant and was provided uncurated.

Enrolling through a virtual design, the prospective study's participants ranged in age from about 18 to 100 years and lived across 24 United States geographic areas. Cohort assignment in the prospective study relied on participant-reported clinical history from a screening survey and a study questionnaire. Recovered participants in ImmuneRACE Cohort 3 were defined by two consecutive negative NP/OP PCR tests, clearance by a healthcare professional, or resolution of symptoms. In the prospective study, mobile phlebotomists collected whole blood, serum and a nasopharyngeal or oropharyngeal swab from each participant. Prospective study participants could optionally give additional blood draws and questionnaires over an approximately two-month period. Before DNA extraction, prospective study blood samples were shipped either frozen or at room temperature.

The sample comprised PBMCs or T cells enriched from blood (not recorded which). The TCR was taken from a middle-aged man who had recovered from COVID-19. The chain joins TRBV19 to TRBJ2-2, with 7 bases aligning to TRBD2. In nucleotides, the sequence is TGTGCCAGCCACTGGGAGGGCGACACCGGGGAGCTGTTTTTT. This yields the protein CASHWEGDTGELFF. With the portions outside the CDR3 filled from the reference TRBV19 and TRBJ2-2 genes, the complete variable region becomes DGGITQSPKYLFRKEGQNVTLSCEQNLNHDAMYWYRQDPGQGLRLIYYSQIVNDFQKGDIAEGYSVSREKKESFPLTVTSAQKNPTAFYLCASHWEGDTGELFFGEGSRLTVL.